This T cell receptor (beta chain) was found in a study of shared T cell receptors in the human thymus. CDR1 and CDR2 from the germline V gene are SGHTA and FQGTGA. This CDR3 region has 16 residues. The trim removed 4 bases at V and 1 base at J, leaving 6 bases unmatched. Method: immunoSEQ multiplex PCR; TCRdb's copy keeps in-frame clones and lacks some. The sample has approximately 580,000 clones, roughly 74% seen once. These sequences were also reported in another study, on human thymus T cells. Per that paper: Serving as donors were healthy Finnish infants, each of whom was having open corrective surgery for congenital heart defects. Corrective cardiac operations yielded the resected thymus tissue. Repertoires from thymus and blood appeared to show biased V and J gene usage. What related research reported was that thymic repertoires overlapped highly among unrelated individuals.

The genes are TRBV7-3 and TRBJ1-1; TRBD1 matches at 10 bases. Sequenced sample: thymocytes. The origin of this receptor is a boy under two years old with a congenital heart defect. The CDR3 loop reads CASSSLRQGANTEAFF. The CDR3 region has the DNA TGTGCCAGCAGCTCCCTTAGACAGGGGGCGAACACTGAAGCTTTCTTT.